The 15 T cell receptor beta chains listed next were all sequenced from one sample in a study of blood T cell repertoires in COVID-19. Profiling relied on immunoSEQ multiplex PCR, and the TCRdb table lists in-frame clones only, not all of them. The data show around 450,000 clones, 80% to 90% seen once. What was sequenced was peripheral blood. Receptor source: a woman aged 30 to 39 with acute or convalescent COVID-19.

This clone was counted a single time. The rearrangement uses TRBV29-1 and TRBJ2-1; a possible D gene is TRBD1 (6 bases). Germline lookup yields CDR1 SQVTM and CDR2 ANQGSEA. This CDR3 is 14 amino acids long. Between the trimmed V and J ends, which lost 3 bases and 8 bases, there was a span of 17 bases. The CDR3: CSVEGADLGDEQFF. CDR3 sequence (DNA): TGCAGCGTTGAGGGGGCAGACTTGGGGGATGAGCAGTTCTTC.

The CDR3 region is CASSTFRTSGVPGSFTQYF. CDR3 DNA: TGTGCCAGTAGTACCTTTCGGACTAGCGGGGTTCCCGGTTCGTTTACGCAGTATTTT. This chain connects TRBV19 to TRBJ2-3; 12 nucleotides agree with TRBD2. The CDR3 totals 19 residues. Germline V gene sequence: CDR1 LNHDA, CDR2 SQIVND (reference sequence). The ends lost 4 bases at V and 8 bases at J; junction bases unmatched: 19.

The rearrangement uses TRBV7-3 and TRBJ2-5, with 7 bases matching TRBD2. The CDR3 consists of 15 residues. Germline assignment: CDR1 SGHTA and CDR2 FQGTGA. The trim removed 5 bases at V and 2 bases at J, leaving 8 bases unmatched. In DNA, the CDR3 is TGTGCCAGCAGCCCCGGGACTACAACACAAGAGACCCAGTACTTC. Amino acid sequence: CASSPGTTTQETQYF.

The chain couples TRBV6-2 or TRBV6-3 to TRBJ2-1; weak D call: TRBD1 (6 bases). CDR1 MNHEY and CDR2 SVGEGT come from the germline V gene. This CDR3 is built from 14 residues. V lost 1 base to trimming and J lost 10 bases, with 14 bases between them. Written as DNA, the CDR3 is TGTGCCAGCAGTTACTTTTTAAGTAGGGGGGAGCAGTTCTTC. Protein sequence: CASSYFLSRGEQFF.

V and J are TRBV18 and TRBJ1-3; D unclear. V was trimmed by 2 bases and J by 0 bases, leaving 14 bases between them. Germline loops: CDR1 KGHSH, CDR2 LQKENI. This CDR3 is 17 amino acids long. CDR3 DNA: TGTGCCAGCTCACCATCGTTAGTGCGGAGCTCTGGAAACACCATATATTTT. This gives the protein CASSPSLVRSSGNTIYF.

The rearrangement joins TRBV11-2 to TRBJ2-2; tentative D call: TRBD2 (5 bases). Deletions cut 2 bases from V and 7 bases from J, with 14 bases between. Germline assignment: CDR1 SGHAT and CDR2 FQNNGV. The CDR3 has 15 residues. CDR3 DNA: TGTGCCAGCAGCTTAACTCAGCGGACGGACGGGGAGCTGTTTTTT. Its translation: CASSLTQRTDGELFF.

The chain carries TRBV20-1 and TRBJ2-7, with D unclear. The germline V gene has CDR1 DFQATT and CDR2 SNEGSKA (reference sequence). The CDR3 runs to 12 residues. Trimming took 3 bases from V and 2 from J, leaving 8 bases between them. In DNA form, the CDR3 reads TGCAGTGCTAGTGGCAGAACCTACGAGCAGTACTTC. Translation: CSASGRTYEQYF.

CDR3 residues: CASSLRPSGGKTGELFF. DNA of the CDR3: TGTGCCAGCAGCTTAAGGCCTAGCGGGGGGAAAACCGGGGAGCTGTTTTTT. The chain combines TRBV7-3 with TRBJ2-2, with 11 bases fitting TRBD2. The CDR3 totals 17 residues. In germline, CDR1 is SGHTA, CDR2 FQGTGA. Losses at the gene ends were 1 base for V and 5 bases for J; bases not matched to a gene: 6.

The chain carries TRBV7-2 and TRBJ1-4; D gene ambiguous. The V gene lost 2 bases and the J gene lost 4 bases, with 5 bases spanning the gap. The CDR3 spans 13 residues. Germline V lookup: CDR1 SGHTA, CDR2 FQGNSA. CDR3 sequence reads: CASSLLVNEKLFF. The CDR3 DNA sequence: TGTGCCAGCAGCTTACTTGTTAATGAAAAACTGTTTTTT.

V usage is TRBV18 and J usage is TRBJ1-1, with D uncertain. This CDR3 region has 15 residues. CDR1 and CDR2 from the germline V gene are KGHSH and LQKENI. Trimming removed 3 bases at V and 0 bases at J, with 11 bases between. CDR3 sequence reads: CASSPGTVMNTEAFF. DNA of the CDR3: TGTGCCAGCTCACCCGGAACAGTCATGAACACTGAAGCTTTCTTT.

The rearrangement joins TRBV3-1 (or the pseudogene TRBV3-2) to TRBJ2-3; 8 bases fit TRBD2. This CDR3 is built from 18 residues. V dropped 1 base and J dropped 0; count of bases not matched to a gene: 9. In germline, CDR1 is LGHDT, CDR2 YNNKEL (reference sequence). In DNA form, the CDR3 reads TGTGCCAGCAGCCAAGGCTGGCTAGCGGGCCCTAGCACAGATACGCAGTATTTT. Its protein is CASSQGWLAGPSTDTQYF.

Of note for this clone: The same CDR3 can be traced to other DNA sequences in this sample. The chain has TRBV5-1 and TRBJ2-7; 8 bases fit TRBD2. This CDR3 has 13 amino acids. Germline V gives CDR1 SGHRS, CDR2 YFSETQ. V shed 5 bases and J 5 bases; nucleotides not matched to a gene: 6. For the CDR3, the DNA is TGCGCCAGCAGGTCCGGGGGGGCCGACGAGCAGTACTTC. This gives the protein CASRSGGADEQYF.

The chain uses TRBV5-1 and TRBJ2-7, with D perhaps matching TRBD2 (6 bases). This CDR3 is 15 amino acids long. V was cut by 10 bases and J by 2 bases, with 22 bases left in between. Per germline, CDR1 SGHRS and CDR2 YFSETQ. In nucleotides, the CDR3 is TGCGCCTCAAAAGGGGTCGGGACGGGGGCCTACGAGCAGTACTTC. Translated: CASKGVGTGAYEQYF.

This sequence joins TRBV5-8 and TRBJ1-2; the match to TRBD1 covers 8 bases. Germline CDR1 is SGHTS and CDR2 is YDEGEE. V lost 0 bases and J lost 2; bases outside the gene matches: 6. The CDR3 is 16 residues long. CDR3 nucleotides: TGTGCCAGCAGCTTGGTACGGGACAGGATCAACTATGGCTACACCTTC. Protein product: CASSLVRDRINYGYTF.

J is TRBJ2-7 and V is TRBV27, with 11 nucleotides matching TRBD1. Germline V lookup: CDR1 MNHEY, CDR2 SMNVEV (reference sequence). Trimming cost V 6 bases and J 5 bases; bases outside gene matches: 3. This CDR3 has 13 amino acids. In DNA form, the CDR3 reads TGTGCCAGCAGGCGGACAGGGGGCGACGAGCAGTACTTC. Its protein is CASRRTGGDEQYF.